The next 22 T cell receptor beta chains were all read from a single sample in a study of T cell responses to AZD1222 COVID-19 vaccine. Generated by immunoSEQ multiplex PCR, the TCRdb table keeps only in-frame clones and is missing some. The sample contains more than 250,000 clones, over 85% of which appear only once. The starting material was peripheral blood, obtained on day 0 of AZD1222 vaccination. These receptors all stem from an adult in good health.

The CDR3 DNA follows: TGTGCCAGCAGCTCCCCCCCTGGAAACACCATATATTTT. Translation: CASSSPPGNTIYF. The genes are TRBV7-2 and TRBJ1-3; D is uncertain. The V gene's germline CDR1 is SGHTA and CDR2 FQGNSA. There are 13 residues in the CDR3. Deletions cut 4 bases from V and 2 bases from J, with 6 bases between.

The CDR3 loop reads CASSLGNSPLHF. CDR3 nucleotides: TGTGCCAGCAGCTTAGGAAATTCACCCCTCCACTTT. This chain joins TRBV5-4 and TRBJ1-6; D unresolved. This CDR3 spans 12 amino acids. V dropped 2 bases and J dropped 7 bases, with 4 bases sitting between them. The germline V gene encodes CDR1 SGHNT and CDR2 YYREEE (reference sequence). Looking up the rest from reference TRBV5-4 and TRBJ1-6 gives the full variable domain: ETGVTQSPTHLIKTRGQQVTLRCSSQSGHNTVSWYQQALGQGPQFIFQYYREEENGRGNFPPRFSGLQFPNYSSELNVNALELDDSALYLCASSLGNSPLHFGNGTRLTVT.

The gene calls are TRBV7-9 and TRBJ2-7; 14 bases are a match to TRBD2. Trimming cost V 5 bases and J 5 bases; bases outside gene matches: 5. CDR3 size: 15 residues. Germline V gene lookup returns CDR1 SEHNR and CDR2 FQNEAQ (reference sequence). Written as DNA, the CDR3 is TGTGCCAGCAGCCCCGGGACTAGCGGGAGCCACGAGCAGTACTTC. Protein: CASSPGTSGSHEQYF. Full variable domain (outside the CDR3, taken from reference TRBV7-9 and TRBJ2-7): DTGVSQNPRHKITKRGQNVTFRCDPISEHNRLYWYRQTLGQGPEFLTYFQNEAQLEKSRLLSDRFSAERPKGSFSTLEIQRTEQGDSAMYLCASSPGTSGSHEQYFGPGTRLTVT.

The chain combines TRBV28 with TRBJ1-6; TRBD1 might be the D (5 bases). The CDR3 extends over 13 amino acids. The germline V and J ends were trimmed by 4 bases and 7 bases, with 8 bases remaining between them. Germline V CDR1 and CDR2: MDHEN, SYDVKM. CDR3 region: CASSSRGNSPLHF. CDR3 coding DNA: TGTGCCAGCAGTTCCCGGGGGAATTCACCCCTCCACTTT.

This sequence joins TRBV4-1 and TRBJ2-3, with D unclear. This CDR3 spans 14 amino acids. Trimming stripped 4 bases from V and 0 bases from J, with 8 bases between. Germline V gives CDR1 MGHRA, CDR2 YSYEKL. CDR3 loop: CASSPFGSTDTQYF. The CDR3 nucleotides read TGCGCCAGCAGCCCTTTTGGGAGCACAGATACGCAGTATTTT.

This chain links TRBV5-1 with TRBJ1-6; 7 bases map to TRBD1. The CDR3 is 15 amino acids. In germline, CDR1 is SGHRS, CDR2 YFSETQ. The V segment lost 1 base and the J segment 7 bases; nucleotides outside the gene matches: 5. This chain's CDR3 is CASSLMGTDNSPLHF. The CDR3 DNA follows: TGCGCCAGCAGCTTGATGGGGACAGACAATTCACCCCTCCACTTT.

The chain recombines TRBV6-5 with TRBJ1-2; 9 bases agree with TRBD1. J was trimmed by 4 bases and V by 6 bases; bases with no gene match: 3. Germline lookup yields CDR1 MNHEY and CDR2 SVGAGI. The CDR3 is made up of 13 amino acids. This CDR3 reads CASRPTGGYGYTF. The CDR3 DNA reads as TGTGCCAGCAGGCCGACAGGGGGCTATGGCTACACCTTC.

The table lists this clone with a few counts. The chain is built from TRBV3-1 (or the pseudogene TRBV3-2) and TRBJ2-1; 9 bases fit TRBD1. J gave up 6 bases and V 4 bases, and 10 bases lay outside the gene matches. Germline-derived CDR1 and CDR2 are LGHDT and YNNKEL (reference sequence). The CDR3 sequence is 16 residues long. CDR3 sequence: CASSPRTRTGVNEQFF. CDR3 sequence (DNA): TGTGCCAGCAGCCCTCGGACCCGGACAGGGGTCAATGAGCAGTTCTTC.

This clone occurred once. This chain links TRBV5-4 with TRBJ1-1, with no clear D. This CDR3 is 15 amino acids long. Trimming removed 0 bases from V and 2 bases from J, with 11 bases in between. Germline V gene data show CDR1 as SGHNT and CDR2 as YYREEE (reference sequence). This chain's CDR3 is CASSLVKAGNTEAFF. In nucleotides, the CDR3 is TGTGCCAGCAGCTTGGTTAAGGCCGGAAACACTGAAGCTTTCTTT.

This clone was seen just once. The V gene is TRBV28, the J gene TRBJ2-5; D gene uncertain. Trimming took off 5 bases at V and 1 base at J, with 11 bases between the two ends. The CDR3 consists of 14 residues. Germline CDR1 MDHEN, CDR2 SYDVKM. CDR3 bases: TGTGCCAGCAGTCGACCACAGCTCCAAGAGACCCAGTACTTC. Protein: CASSRPQLQETQYF.

The chain carries TRBV6-1 and TRBJ1-1; tentatively, D is TRBD1 (5 bases). This CDR3 comprises 15 residues. CDR1 is MNHNS, CDR2 SASEGT, per germline. V dropped 3 bases and J dropped 1 base, with 12 bases sitting between them. CDR3 DNA: TGTGCCAGCAGTGACCCAGGGCGGGGGAACACTGAAGCTTTCTTT. This encodes CASSDPGRGNTEAFF.

This clone was picked up one time. The DNA for the CDR3 is TGTGCCTGGAACCCGACAGGGGGTAAGGAGACCCAGTACTTC. Translation: CAWNPTGGKETQYF. This chain joins TRBV30 and TRBJ2-5; TRBD1 agrees at 9 bases. In germline, CDR1 is GTSNPN, CDR2 SVGIG (reference sequence). CDR3 length equals 14 residues. The ends lost 4 bases at V and 5 bases at J; junction bases unmatched: 8.

The genes are TRBV5-6 and TRBJ1-5; D perhaps matches TRBD1 (5 bases). The CDR3 is 15 amino acids. Germline V lookup: CDR1 SGHDT, CDR2 YYEEEE. Trimming cost V 1 base and J 4 bases, with 12 bases left between them. For the CDR3, the DNA is TGTGCCAGCAGCTTGTACGGCCGGGGGAATCAGCCCCAGCATTTT. The encoded protein is CASSLYGRGNQPQHF.

This sequence joins TRBV7-3 and TRBJ2-3; no reliable D call. There are 12 residues in the CDR3. V dropped 5 bases and J dropped 2 bases, with 5 bases sitting between them. CDR1 and CDR2 (germline): SGHTA, FQGTGA. CDR3 residues: CASSPNTDTQYF. CDR3 DNA sequence: TGTGCCAGCAGCCCCAACACAGATACGCAGTATTTT.

The chain employs TRBV19 and TRBJ2-3, with a tentative D call TRBD2 (5 bases). This CDR3 has 13 amino acids. The V end was cut by 7 bases, the J end by 6 bases, with 14 bases between. CDR1 LNHDA and CDR2 SQIVND come from the germline V gene (reference sequence). The DNA for the CDR3 is TGTGCCAGTACAAGTCGGAGGAGTGATACGCAGTATTTT. It encodes CASTSRRSDTQYF.

The chain has TRBV3-1 (or the pseudogene TRBV3-2) and TRBJ1-1; D is uncertain. This CDR3 contains 11 residues. V was shortened by 4 bases and J by 4 bases, with 4 bases between the two germline ends. Germline assignment: CDR1 LGHDT and CDR2 YNNKEL (reference sequence). The CDR3 DNA reads as TGTGCCAGCAGCCTGGGCACTGAAGCTTTCTTT. Amino acid sequence: CASSLGTEAFF.

The chain is built from TRBV7-9 and TRBJ2-1; no reliable D call. The CDR3 contains 12 residues. CDR1 and CDR2 (germline): SEHNR, FQNEAQ (reference sequence). Trimming took 0 bases from V and 6 from J, leaving 3 bases between them. The CDR3 nucleotides are TGTGCCAGCAGCTTAGCGCTCAATGAGCAGTTCTTC. It codes for CASSLALNEQFF.

This clone appeared a single time. This chain uses TRBV29-1 with TRBJ2-7; D is unresolved. Germline V gene data show CDR1 as SQVTM and CDR2 as ANQGSEA. CDR3 length equals 12 residues. Trimming removed 6 bases at V and 5 bases at J, with 14 bases between. CDR3 sequence (DNA): TGCAGCGTGGGATCCCGCTTAGACGAGCAGTACTTC. Protein: CSVGSRLDEQYF.

The chain is built from TRBV20-1 and TRBJ1-1; D remains ambiguous. The CDR3 loop spans 10 amino acids. Germline-derived CDR1 and CDR2 are DFQATT and SNEGSKA (reference sequence). The V end lost 3 bases, the J end lost 6 bases, and 5 bases lay between the germline ends. As DNA, the CDR3 is TGCAGTGCTAGGACACCTGAAGCTTTCTTT. Translating gives CSARTPEAFF.

The chain couples TRBV19 to TRBJ2-7; D is unresolved. CDR1 LNHDA and CDR2 SQIVND come from the germline V gene (reference sequence). V was cut by 5 bases and J by 4 bases, with 12 bases left in between. CDR3 length: 13 residues. In DNA, the CDR3 is TGTGCCAGTAGTCCCAAACTAAGGTACGAGCAGTACTTC. Its protein is CASSPKLRYEQYF.

This clone has only one observation. The chain recombines TRBV27 with TRBJ2-7; weak D call: TRBD1 (5 bases). CDR3 length: 13 residues. Looked up from germline, CDR1 is MNHEY and CDR2 is SMNVEV (reference sequence). Trimming took off 5 bases at V and 4 bases at J, with 12 bases between the two ends. CDR3 nucleotides: TGTGCCAGCAGTCGGACACACCAATACGAGCAGTACTTC. Translated, it gives CASSRTHQYEQYF.

V usage is TRBV11-1 and J usage is TRBJ2-1; D is undetermined. The germline gives CDR1 SGHAT, CDR2 FQDESV (reference sequence). The V end lost 0 bases, the J end lost 6 bases, and 6 bases lay between the germline ends. CDR3 size: 13 residues. Written as DNA, the CDR3 is TGTGCCAGCAGCTTAGCGACGGGCAATGAGCAGTTCTTC. Its translation: CASSLATGNEQFF.